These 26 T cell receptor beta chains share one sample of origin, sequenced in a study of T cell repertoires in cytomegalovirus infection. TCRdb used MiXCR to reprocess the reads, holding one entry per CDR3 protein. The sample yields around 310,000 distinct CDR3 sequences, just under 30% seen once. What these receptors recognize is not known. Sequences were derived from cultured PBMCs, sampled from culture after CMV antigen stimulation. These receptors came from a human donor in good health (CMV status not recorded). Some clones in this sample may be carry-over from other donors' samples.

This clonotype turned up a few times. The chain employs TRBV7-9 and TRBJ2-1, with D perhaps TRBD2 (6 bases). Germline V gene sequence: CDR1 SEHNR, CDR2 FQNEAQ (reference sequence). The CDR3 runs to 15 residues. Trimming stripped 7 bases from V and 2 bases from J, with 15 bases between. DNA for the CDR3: TGTGCCAGCACCCTTGGCGGGAACCCCTACAATGAGCAGTTCTTC. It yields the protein CASTLGGNPYNEQFF.

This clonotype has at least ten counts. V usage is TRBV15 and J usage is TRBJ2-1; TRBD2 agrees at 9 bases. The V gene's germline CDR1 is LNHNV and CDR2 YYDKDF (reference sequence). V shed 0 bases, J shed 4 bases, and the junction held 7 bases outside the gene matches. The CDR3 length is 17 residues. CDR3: CATSRDFSGRFYNEQFF. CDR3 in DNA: TGTGCCACCAGCAGAGATTTTAGCGGGAGATTTTACAATGAGCAGTTCTTC.

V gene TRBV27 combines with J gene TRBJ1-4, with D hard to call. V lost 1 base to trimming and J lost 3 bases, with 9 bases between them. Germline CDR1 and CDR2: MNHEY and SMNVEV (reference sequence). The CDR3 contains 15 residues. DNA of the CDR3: TGTGCCAGCAGTTTATTTGCCACAGCTAATGAAAAACTGTTTTTT. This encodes CASSLFATANEKLFF. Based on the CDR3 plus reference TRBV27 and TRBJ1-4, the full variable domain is EAQVTQNPRYLITVTGKKLTVTCSQNMNHEYMSWYRQDPGLGLRQIYYSMNVEVTDKGDVPEGYKVSRKEKRNFPLILESPSPNQTSLYFCASSLFATANEKLFFGSGTQLSVL.

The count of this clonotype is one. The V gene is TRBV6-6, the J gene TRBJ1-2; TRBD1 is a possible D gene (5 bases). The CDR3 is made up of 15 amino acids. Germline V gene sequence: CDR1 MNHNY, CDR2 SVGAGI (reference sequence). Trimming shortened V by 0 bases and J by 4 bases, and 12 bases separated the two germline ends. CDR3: CASSYSPPQGYGYTF. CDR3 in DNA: TGTGCCAGCAGTTACTCCCCCCCCCAGGGCTATGGCTACACCTTC.

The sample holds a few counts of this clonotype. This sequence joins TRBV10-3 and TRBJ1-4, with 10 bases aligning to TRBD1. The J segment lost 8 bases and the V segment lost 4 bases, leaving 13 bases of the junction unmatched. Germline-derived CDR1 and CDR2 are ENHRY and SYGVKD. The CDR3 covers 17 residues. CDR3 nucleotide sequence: TGTGCCATCAGTGCATCTAGCCGACAGGGGGCACAAGAAAAACTGTTTTTT. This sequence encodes CAISASSRQGAQEKLFF.

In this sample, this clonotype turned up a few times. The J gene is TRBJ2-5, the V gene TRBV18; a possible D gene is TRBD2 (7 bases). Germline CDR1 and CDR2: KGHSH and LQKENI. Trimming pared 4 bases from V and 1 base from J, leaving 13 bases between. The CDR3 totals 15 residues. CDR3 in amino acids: CASSQERGGQETQYF. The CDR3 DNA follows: TGTGCCAGCTCACAGGAGAGGGGGGGCCAAGAGACCCAGTACTTC.

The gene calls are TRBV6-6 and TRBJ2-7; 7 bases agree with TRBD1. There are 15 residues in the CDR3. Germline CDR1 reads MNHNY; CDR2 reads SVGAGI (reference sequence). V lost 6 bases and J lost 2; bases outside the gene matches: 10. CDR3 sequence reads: CASRTQRDRPYEQYF. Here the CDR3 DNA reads TGTGCCAGCAGAACTCAAAGGGACAGACCCTACGAGCAGTACTTC.

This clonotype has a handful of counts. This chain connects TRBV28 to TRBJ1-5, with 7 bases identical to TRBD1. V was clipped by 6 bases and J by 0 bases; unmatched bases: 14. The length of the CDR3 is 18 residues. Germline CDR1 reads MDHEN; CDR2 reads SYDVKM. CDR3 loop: CASSPGTDASYSNQPQHF. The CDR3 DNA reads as TGTGCCAGCAGCCCAGGGACAGACGCGAGTTATAGCAATCAGCCCCAGCATTTT.

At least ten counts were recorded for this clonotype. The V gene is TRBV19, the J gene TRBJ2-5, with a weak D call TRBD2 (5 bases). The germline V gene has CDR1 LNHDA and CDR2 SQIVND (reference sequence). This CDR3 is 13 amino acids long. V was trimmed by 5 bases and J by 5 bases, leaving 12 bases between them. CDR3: CASSSERGETQYF. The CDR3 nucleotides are TGTGCCAGTAGTTCGGAACGCGGGGAGACCCAGTACTTC.

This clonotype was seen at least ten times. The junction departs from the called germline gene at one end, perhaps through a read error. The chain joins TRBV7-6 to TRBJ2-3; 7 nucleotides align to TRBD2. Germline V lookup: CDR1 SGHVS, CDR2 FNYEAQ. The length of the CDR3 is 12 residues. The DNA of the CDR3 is TGTGCCAGCAGCTCCTACTCGGGACTAAGAGATTTT. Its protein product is CASSSYSGLRDF.

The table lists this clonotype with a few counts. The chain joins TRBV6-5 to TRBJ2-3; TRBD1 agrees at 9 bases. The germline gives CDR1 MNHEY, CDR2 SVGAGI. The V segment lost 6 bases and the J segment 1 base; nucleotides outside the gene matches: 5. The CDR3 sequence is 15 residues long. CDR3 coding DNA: TGTGCCAGCAGCCCTCGGACAGGGGGCACAGATACGCAGTATTTT. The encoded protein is CASSPRTGGTDTQYF.

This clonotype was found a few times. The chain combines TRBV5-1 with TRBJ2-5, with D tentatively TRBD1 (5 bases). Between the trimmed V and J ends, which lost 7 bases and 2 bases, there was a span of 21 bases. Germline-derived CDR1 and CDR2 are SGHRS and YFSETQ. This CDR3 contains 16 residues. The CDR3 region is CASFNGREDGQETQYF. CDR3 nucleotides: TGCGCCAGCTTCAATGGCAGGGAAGATGGACAAGAGACCCAGTACTTC.

CDR3 bases: TGTGCCAGCATTCAGTTAGGAGGGAATGGCTACACCTTC. Translated, it gives CASIQLGGNGYTF. The V and J genes are TRBV6-5 and TRBJ1-2; D remains ambiguous. The V end lost 7 bases, the J end lost 6 bases, and 15 bases lay between the germline ends. CDR1 MNHEY and CDR2 SVGAGI come from the germline V gene. There are 13 residues in the CDR3.

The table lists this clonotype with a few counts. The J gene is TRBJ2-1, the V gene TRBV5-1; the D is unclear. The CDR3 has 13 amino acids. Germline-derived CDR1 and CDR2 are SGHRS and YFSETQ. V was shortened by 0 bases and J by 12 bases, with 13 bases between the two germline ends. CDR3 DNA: TGCGCCAGCAGCTTGGGTCCCAGAGACGGGCAGTTCTTC. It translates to CASSLGPRDGQFF.

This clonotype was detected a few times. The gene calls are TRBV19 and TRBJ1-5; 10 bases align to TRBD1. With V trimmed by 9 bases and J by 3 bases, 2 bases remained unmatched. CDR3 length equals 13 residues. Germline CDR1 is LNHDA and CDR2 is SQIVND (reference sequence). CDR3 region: CARDRGNNQPQHF. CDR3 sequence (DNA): TGTGCCAGGGACAGGGGGAACAATCAGCCCCAGCATTTT.

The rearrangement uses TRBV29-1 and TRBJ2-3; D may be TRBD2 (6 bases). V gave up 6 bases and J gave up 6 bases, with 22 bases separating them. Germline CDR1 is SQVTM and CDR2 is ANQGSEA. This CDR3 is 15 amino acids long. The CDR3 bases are TGCAGCGTGGGTCCGGGACTCCACCGCCGTGATACGCAGTATTTT. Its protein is CSVGPGLHRRDTQYF.

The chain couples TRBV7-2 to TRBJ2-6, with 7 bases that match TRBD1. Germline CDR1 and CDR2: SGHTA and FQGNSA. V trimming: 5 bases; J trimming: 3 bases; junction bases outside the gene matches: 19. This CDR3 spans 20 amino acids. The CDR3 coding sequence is TGTGCCAGCAGCCCAAAGATGGCCGGCAGGGGGTTCATTGGGGCCAACGTCCTGACTTTC. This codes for CASSPKMAGRGFIGANVLTF.

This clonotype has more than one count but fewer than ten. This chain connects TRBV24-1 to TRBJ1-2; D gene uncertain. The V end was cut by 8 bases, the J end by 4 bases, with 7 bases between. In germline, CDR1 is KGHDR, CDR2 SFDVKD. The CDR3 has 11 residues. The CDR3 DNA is TGTGCCACCAACGGAGGCTATGGCTACACCTTC. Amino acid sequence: CATNGGYGYTF.

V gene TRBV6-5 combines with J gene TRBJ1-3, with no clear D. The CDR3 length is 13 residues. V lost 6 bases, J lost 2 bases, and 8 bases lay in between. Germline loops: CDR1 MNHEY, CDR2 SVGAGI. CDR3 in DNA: TGTGCCAGCAGCAACTGGGCTGGAAACACCATATATTTT. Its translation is CASSNWAGNTIYF.

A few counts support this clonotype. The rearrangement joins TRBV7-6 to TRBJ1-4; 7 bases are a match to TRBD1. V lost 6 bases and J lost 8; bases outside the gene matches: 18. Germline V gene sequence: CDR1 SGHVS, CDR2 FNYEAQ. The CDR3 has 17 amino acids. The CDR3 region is CASRSPQEGALGEKLFF. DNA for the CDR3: TGTGCCAGCAGGTCCCCCCAGGAGGGGGCTTTGGGCGAAAAACTGTTTTTT.

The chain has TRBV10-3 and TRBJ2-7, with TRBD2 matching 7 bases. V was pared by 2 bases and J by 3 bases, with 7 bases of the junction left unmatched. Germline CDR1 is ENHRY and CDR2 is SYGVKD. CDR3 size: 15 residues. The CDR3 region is CAISEGASGYYEQYF. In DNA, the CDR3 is TGTGCCATCAGTGAGGGAGCTAGCGGATACTACGAGCAGTACTTC.

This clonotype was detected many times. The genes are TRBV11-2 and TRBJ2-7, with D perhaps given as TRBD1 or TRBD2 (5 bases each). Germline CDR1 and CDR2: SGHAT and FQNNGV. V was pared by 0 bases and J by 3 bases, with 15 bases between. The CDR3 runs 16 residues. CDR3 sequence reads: CASSLDSGAASYEQYF. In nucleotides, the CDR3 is TGTGCCAGCAGCTTAGACTCCGGGGCGGCCAGCTACGAGCAGTACTTC.

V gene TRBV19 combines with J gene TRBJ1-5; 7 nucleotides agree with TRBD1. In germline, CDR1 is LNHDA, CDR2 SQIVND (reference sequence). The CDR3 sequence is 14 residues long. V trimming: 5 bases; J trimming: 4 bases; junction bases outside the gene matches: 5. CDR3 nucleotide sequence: TGTGCCAGTAGTTTCGGGACAGCGAATCAGCCCCAGCATTTT. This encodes CASSFGTANQPQHF.

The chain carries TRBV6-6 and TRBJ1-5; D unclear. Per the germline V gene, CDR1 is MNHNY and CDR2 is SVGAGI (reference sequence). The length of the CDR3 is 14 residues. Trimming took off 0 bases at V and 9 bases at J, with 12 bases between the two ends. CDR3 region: CASSYSGRARPQHF. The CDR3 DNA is TGTGCCAGCAGTTACTCAGGGAGAGCTCGGCCCCAGCATTTT.

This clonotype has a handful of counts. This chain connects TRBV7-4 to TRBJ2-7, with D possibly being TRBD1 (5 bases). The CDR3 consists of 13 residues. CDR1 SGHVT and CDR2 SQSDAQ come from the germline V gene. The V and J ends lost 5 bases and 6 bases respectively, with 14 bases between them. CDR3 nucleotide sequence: TGTGCCAGCAGCCCGGTTGGGGCCAGCGAGCAGTACTTC. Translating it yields CASSPVGASEQYF.

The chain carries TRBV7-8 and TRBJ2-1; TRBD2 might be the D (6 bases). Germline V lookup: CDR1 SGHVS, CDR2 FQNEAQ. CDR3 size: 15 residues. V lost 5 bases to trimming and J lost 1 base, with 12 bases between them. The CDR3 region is CASSGGIGSYNEQFF. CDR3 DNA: TGTGCCAGCAGCGGCGGGATTGGATCCTACAATGAGCAGTTCTTC.